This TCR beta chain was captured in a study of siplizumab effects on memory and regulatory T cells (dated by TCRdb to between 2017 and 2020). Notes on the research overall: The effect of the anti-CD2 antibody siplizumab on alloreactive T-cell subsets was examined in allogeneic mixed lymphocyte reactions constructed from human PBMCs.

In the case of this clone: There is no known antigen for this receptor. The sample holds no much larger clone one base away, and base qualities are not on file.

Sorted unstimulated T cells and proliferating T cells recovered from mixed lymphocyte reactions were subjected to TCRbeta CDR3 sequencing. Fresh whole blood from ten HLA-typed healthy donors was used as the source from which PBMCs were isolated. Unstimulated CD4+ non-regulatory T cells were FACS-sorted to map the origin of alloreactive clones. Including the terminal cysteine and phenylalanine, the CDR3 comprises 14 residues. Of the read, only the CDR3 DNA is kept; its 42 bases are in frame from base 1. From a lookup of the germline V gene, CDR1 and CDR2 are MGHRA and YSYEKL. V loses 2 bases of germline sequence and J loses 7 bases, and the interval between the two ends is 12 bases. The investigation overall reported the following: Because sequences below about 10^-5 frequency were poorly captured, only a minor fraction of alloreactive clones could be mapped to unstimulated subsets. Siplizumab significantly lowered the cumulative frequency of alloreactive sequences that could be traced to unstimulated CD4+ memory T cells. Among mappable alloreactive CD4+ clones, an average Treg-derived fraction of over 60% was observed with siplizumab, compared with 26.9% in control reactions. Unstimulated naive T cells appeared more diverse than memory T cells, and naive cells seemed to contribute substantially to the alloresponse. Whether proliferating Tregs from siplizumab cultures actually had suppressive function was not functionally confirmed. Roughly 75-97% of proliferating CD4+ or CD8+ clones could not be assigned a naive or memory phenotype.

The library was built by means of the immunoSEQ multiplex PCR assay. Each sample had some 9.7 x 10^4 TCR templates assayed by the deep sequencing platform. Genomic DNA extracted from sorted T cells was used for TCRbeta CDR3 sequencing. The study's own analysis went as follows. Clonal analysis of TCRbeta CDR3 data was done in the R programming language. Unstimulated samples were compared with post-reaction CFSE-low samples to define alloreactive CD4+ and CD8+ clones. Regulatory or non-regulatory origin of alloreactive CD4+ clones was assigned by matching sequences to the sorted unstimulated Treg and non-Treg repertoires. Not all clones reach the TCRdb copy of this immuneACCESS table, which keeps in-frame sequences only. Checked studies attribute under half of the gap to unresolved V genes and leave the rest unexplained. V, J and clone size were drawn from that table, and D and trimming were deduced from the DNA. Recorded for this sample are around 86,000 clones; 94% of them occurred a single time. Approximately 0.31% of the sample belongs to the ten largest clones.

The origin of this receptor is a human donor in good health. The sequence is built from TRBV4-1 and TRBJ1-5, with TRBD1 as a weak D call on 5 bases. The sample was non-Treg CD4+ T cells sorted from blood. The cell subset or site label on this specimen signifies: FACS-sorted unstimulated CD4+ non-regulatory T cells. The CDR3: CASSQSPGWQPQHF. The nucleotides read TGCGCCAGCAGCCAAAGTCCAGGGTGGCAGCCCCAGCATTTT.